The 10 T cell receptor beta chains given below trace back to one sample, sequenced in a study of blood T cells in healthy people across ages. Then a second PCR, running roughly 7 to 11 cycles, was carried out with a sample-barcoded 5' primer and a J-beta primer mix. TCRdb re-called the 5' RACE reads with MiXCR, one entry per CDR3 protein. The table lists approximately 810,000 distinct CDR3 sequences, about 37% of them singletons, with roughly 13% in the top ten. The specimen was blood. The receptors originated from a man younger than 35 in good health.

The V and J genes are TRBV5-5 and TRBJ2-3; D is undetermined. The V gene's germline CDR1 is SGHKS and CDR2 YYEKEE (reference sequence). Trimming removed 0 bases at V and 0 bases at J, with 11 bases between. The CDR3 contains 16 residues. CDR3 loop: CASSLAAQLSTDTQYF. CDR3 nucleotide sequence: TGTGCCAGCAGCTTGGCCGCTCAGCTTAGCACAGATACGCAGTATTTT.

The rearrangement uses TRBV3-1 and TRBJ1-6, with TRBD1 as a possible D gene (6 bases). The CDR3 runs 15 residues. CDR1 and CDR2 (germline): LGHDT, YNNKEL (reference sequence). V lost 1 base to trimming and J lost 9 bases, with 13 bases between them. DNA of the CDR3: TGTGCCAGCAGCCAAGGGACAGTGGAATTTTCACCCCTCCACTTT. This encodes CASSQGTVEFSPLHF.

This chain links TRBV7-9 with TRBJ2-7; either TRBD1 or TRBD2 may supply D (6 bases each). Germline-derived CDR1 and CDR2 are SEHNR and FQNEAQ (reference sequence). This CDR3 has 14 residues. The V end lost 4 bases, the J end lost 3 bases, and 13 bases lay between the germline ends. The CDR3 loop is CASSYEGGHYEQYF. The CDR3 DNA is TGTGCCAGCAGCTACGAGGGGGGCCACTACGAGCAGTACTTC.

Only a few counts were recorded for this clonotype. The chain links TRBV18 to TRBJ1-2; no clear D. The CDR3 has 12 amino acids. Trimming took 3 bases from V and 8 from J, leaving 10 bases between them. CDR1 and CDR2 (germline): KGHSH, LQKENI. CDR3 sequence (DNA): TGTGCCAGCTCACCGAGGGCGGAGGGCTACACCTTC. Protein: CASSPRAEGYTF.

This clonotype was seen a handful of times. The V call is TRBV7-2, the J call TRBJ2-1; TRBD1 aligns across 7 bases. The closer fit of TRBJ2-7 to the DNA end suggests the J call may be wrong. This CDR3 contains 16 residues. Germline CDR1 and CDR2: SGHTA and FQGNSA. CDR3 sequence (DNA): TGTGCCAGCAGCTTAGCCACGGACAGGACCTACAATGAGCAGTACTTC. Residues: CASSLATDRTYNEQYF.

V gene TRBV4-1 combines with J gene TRBJ1-1; D is unresolved. The V gene lost 4 bases and the J gene lost 3 bases, with 21 bases spanning the gap. The germline CDR1 and CDR2 sequences are MGHRA and YSYEKL. This CDR3 region has 17 residues. The CDR3 nucleotides are TGCGCCAGCAGCCGAGATGGACCCCCAGGTGACCACACTGAAGCTTTCTTT. It yields the protein CASSRDGPPGDHTEAFF.

The chain uses TRBV7-9 and TRBJ2-3; no clear D gene. This CDR3 has 15 residues. With 3 bases removed from V and 0 bases from J, the gap between germline ends came to 10 bases. Looked up from germline, CDR1 is SEHNR and CDR2 is FQNEAQ (reference sequence). The CDR3 DNA is TGTGCCAGCAGCTTGAAGGAAACTAGCACAGATACGCAGTATTTT. Residues: CASSLKETSTDTQYF.

The J gene is TRBJ1-2, the V gene TRBV29-1; 7 bases map to TRBD1. CDR3 length equals 13 residues. The germline gives CDR1 SQVTM, CDR2 ANQGSEA. The trim removed 4 bases at V and 2 bases at J, leaving 4 bases unmatched. The CDR3 loop reads CSVGETGNYGYTF. The CDR3, as DNA: TGCAGCGTTGGAGAGACAGGGAACTATGGCTACACCTTC.

V usage is TRBV4-2 and J usage is TRBJ1-4; D is perhaps TRBD1 (5 bases). Germline V gene sequence: CDR1 LGHNA, CDR2 YNFKEQ. The CDR3 covers 15 residues. With 0 bases removed from V and 3 bases from J, the gap between germline ends came to 8 bases. The CDR3 DNA is TGTGCCAGCAGCCAAGAAGGGGAAGCTAATGAAAAACTGTTTTTT. Encoded protein: CASSQEGEANEKLFF.

The V gene is TRBV7-9, the J gene TRBJ2-1; the match to TRBD1 covers 8 bases. The CDR3 totals 15 residues. Germline-derived CDR1 and CDR2 are SEHNR and FQNEAQ (reference sequence). Trimming at V came to 2 bases and at J to 5 bases, leaving 5 bases not matched to a gene. The DNA of the CDR3 is TGTGCCAGCAGCTTAAGTGGGACAGGACACAATGAGCAGTTCTTC. This sequence encodes CASSLSGTGHNEQFF.